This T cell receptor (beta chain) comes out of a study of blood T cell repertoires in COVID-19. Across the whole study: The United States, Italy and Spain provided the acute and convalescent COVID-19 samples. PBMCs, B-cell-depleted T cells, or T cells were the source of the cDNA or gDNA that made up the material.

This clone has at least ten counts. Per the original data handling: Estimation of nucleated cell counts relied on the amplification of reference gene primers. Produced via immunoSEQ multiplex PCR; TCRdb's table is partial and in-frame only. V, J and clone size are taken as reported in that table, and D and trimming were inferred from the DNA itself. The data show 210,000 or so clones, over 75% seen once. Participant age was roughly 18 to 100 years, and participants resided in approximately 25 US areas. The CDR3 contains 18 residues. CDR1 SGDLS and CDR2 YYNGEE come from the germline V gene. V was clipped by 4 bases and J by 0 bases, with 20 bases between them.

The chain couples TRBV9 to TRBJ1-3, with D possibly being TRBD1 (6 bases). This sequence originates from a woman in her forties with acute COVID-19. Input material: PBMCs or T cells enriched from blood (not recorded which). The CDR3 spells CASSIQAGVRSSGNTIYF. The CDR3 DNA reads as TGTGCCAGCAGCATCCAGGCAGGGGTCAGGAGCTCTGGAAACACCATATATTTT.